This is a list of T cell receptor beta chains from one sample in a study of CD8 T cells in Susac syndrome. TCRdb re-analysed the immunoSEQ multiplex PCR reads in MiXCR, keeping a single row per CDR3 protein. The sample consists of around 180,000 distinct CDR3 sequences, about 94% of them appearing once. Sequenced material: CD4+ T cells from PBMCs. These receptors all stem from a human donor with multiple sclerosis. The CDR3 runs from the conserved cysteine through the conserved F or W. A D gene is named only where the DNA matches it firmly. Clone size is not always given. Where it is, it says once, few, many or a class for expanded clones.

cdr3_aa cdr3_nt j_call clone_size v_call d_call cdr3_length
CASGRQGFYGYTF TGTGCCAGCGGTAGACAGGGATTCTATGGCTACACCTTC TRBJ1-2 - TRBV3-1 TRBD1 13
CASSSSGADTQYF TGTGCCAGCAGCTCCTCGGGGGCAGATACGCAGTATTTT TRBJ2-3 - TRBV7-9 - 13
CASSARQESSYNEQFF TGTGCCAGCAGCGCAAGACAGGAGAGCTCCTACAATGAGCAGTTCTTC TRBJ2-1 - TRBV9 - 16
CASSPTGRGGYTF TGTGCCAGCTCACCGACAGGGAGAGGTGGCTACACCTTC TRBJ1-2 - TRBV18 TRBD1 13
CASSLLGLEETQYF TGTGCCAGCAGCCTCCTTGGACTAGAAGAGACCCAGTACTTC TRBJ2-5 - TRBV3-1 TRBD2 14
CASSEGSHNEQFF TGTGCCAGCAGTGAAGGTTCACACAATGAGCAGTTCTTC TRBJ2-1 - TRBV2 - 13
CSALSPGTGGERSSYNEQFF TGCAGCGCCCTTTCCCCCGGGACAGGGGGTGAAAGGAGCTCCTACAATGAGCAGTTCTTC TRBJ2-1 - TRBV29-1 TRBD1 20
CASSRITSGRSSYNEQFF TGTGCCAGCAGCCGGATTACTAGCGGGCGGAGCTCCTACAATGAGCAGTTCTTC TRBJ2-1 - TRBV3-1 TRBD2 18
CASSSGPTSSYEQYF TGCGCCAGCAGCTCGGGACCCACGAGCTCCTACGAGCAGTACTTC TRBJ2-7 - TRBV5-1 - 15
CSVDRGGDRNEQYF TGCAGCGTTGACAGAGGGGGCGATCGAAACGAGCAGTACTTC TRBJ2-7 - TRBV29-1 TRBD1 14
CASSIRPPGAPHF TGTGCCAGTAGTATCCGCCCCCCCGGAGCCCCGCATTTT TRBJ1-5 - TRBV19 - 13
CASKWGTGPTGANVLTF TGTGCCAGCAAATGGGGGACAGGACCCACTGGGGCCAACGTCCTGACTTTC TRBJ2-6 - TRBV6-1 TRBD1 17
CATSRDDRGYNEQFF TGTGCCACCAGCAGAGACGACAGGGGGTACAATGAGCAGTTCTTC TRBJ2-1 - TRBV15 TRBD1 15
CASSQAGQRHHEQYF TGCGCCAGCAGCCAGGCGGGACAACGACACCACGAGCAGTACTTC TRBJ2-7 - TRBV5-1 - 15
CASSISPGLAADTQYF TGTGCCAGCAGCATTTCCCCGGGACTAGCGGCAGATACGCAGTATTTT TRBJ2-3 - TRBV9 TRBD2 16
CASSPLGRQPQHF TGTGCCAGCAGCCCCCTCGGACGACAGCCCCAGCATTTT TRBJ1-5 - TRBV3-1 - 13
CASSVDGDYYNEQFF TGTGCCAGCAGCGTCGACGGGGATTACTACAATGAGCAGTTCTTC TRBJ2-1 - TRBV9 - 15
CASTTSRDGFYEQYF TGTGCCAGCACCACGTCTCGGGACGGGTTCTACGAGCAGTACTTC TRBJ2-7 - TRBV6-5 - 15
CSASYGGAVETQYF TGCAGTGCTAGTTACGGGGGGGCCGTGGAGACCCAGTACTTC TRBJ2-5 - TRBV20-1 TRBD2 14
CAISVGVRTEAFF TGTGCCATCAGTGTAGGGGTTCGCACTGAAGCTTTCTTT TRBJ1-1 - TRBV10-3 - 13
CASSEYNEQFF TGTGCCAGCAGTGAATACAATGAGCAGTTCTTC TRBJ2-1 - TRBV2 - 11
CASSSVRQGAQFF TGTGCCAGCAGTTCCGTCCGACAGGGGGCCCAGTTCTTC TRBJ2-1 - TRBV12-3/TRBV12-4 TRBD1 13
CSSIRAGAGTEAFF TGCAGTTCGATCCGGGCGGGGGCAGGGACTGAAGCTTTCTTT TRBJ1-1 - TRBV20-1 - 14
CSVRGSSYNSPLHF TGCAGTGTCAGAGGAAGCTCCTATAATTCACCCCTCCACTTT TRBJ1-6 - TRBV20-1 - 14
CSVATGNFQPQHF TGCAGCGTTGCTACAGGGAATTTTCAGCCCCAGCATTTT TRBJ1-5 - TRBV29-1 - 13
CADEWSRGGRGTEAFF TGCGCCGACGAATGGAGTCGGGGGGGGCGAGGCACTGAAGCTTTCTTT TRBJ1-1 - TRBV10-2 - 16
CASHRDREGKLFF TGTGCCAGTCACCGGGACAGGGAAGGGAAACTGTTTTTT TRBJ1-4 - TRBV7-8 TRBD1 13
CAISEPKLANSYNEQFF TGTGCCATCAGTGAACCCAAACTTGCTAACTCCTACAATGAGCAGTTCTTC TRBJ2-1 once TRBV10-3 - 17
CASSLPTQGTYGYTF TGTGCCAGCAGTTTACCCACCCAGGGCACCTATGGCTACACCTTC TRBJ1-2 - TRBV12-3/TRBV12-4 - 15
CAWNRLNTEAFF TGTGCCTGGAACCGTCTGAACACTGAAGCTTTCTTT TRBJ1-1 - TRBV30 - 12
CATSRGFLGETQYF TGTGCCACCAGTCGGGGGTTCTTGGGAGAGACCCAGTACTTC TRBJ2-5 - TRBV24-1 - 14
CASSSETQGGQPQHF TGTGCCAGCAGTTCCGAGACCCAGGGAGGCCAGCCCCAGCATTTT TRBJ1-5 - TRBV12-3/TRBV12-4 - 15
CASSSSSSGPLHF TGTGCCAGCAGCTCCTCCTCATCCGGGCCCCTCCACTTT TRBJ1-6 - TRBV7-9 - 13
CSASLGFVSNQPQHF TGCAGTGCTAGTTTAGGGTTCGTCAGCAATCAGCCCCAGCATTTT TRBJ1-5 - TRBV20-1 - 15
CSAAGANEQYF TGCAGTGCAGCCGGGGCCAACGAGCAGTACTTC TRBJ2-7 - TRBV20-1 - 11
CAWSLQGQNSPLHF TGTGCCTGGAGTTTACAGGGGCAGAATTCACCCCTCCACTTT TRBJ1-6 - TRBV30 TRBD1 14
CARTGAYNEQFF TGTGCCCGAACCGGGGCATACAATGAGCAGTTCTTC TRBJ2-1 - TRBV30 - 12
CAWRNSAEAFF TGTGCCTGGAGAAACAGCGCTGAAGCTTTCTTT TRBJ1-1 - TRBV30 - 11
CSAREGGREQYF TGCAGTGCTAGGGAGGGGGGGCGCGAGCAGTACTTC TRBJ2-7 - TRBV20-1 - 12
CSARFDFPGETQYF TGCAGTGCTAGATTTGACTTCCCTGGGGAGACCCAGTACTTC TRBJ2-5 - TRBV20-1 - 14
CASGPGLRQETQYF TGTGCTAGTGGTCCCGGACTCCGGCAAGAGACCCAGTACTTC TRBJ2-5 - TRBV12-5 - 14
CASSQRTSGGYNEQFF TGTGCCAGCTCACAGAGGACTAGCGGGGGCTACAATGAGCAGTTCTTC TRBJ2-1 - TRBV18 TRBD2 16
CASSPQGMETQYF TGTGCCAGCTCACCCCAGGGGATGGAGACCCAGTACTTC TRBJ2-5 - TRBV18 - 13
CSVEGTGGYEQYF TGCAGCGTTGAAGGGACAGGGGGTTACGAGCAGTACTTC TRBJ2-7 - TRBV29-1 TRBD1 13
CASSVGSRNYEQYF TGTGCCAGCAGCGTAGGTTCCAGGAACTACGAGCAGTACTTC TRBJ2-7 - TRBV9 - 14
CSAQLADSTDTQYF TGCAGTGCTCAACTAGCGGATAGCACAGATACGCAGTATTTT TRBJ2-3 - TRBV20-1 TRBD2 14
CSARDRRRGNQPQHF TGCAGTGCTAGAGATCGTAGACGGGGCAATCAGCCCCAGCATTTT TRBJ1-5 - TRBV20-1 - 15
CASSFQENYGYTF TGTGCCAGCAGCTTCCAAGAGAACTATGGCTACACCTTC TRBJ1-2 - TRBV7-9 - 13
CSVARPEDGYTF TGCAGCGTTGCCCGGCCGGAGGATGGCTACACCTTC TRBJ1-2 - TRBV29-1 - 12
CAWSSGVGTFF TGTGCCTGGAGTTCCGGGGTTGGGACTTTCTTT TRBJ1-1 - TRBV30 - 11
CASSQDKLRYEQYF TGCGCCAGCAGCCAAGATAAACTCCGCTACGAGCAGTACTTC TRBJ2-7 - TRBV4-3 - 14
CASSLGGGGANYGYTF TGTGCCAGCAGCTTAGGGGGAGGGGGAGCTAACTATGGCTACACCTTC TRBJ1-2 once TRBV7-9 - 16
CSARAPLGSAGELFF TGCAGTGCTAGAGCCCCTTTAGGAAGTGCCGGGGAGCTGTTTTTT TRBJ2-2 - TRBV20-1 - 15